The subject of this entry is one T cell receptor (beta chain). These data come from a study of blood T cell repertoires in COVID-19. Study at large: Acute-phase and convalescent COVID-19 samples originated in the United States, Italy and Spain. T cells, B-cell-depleted T cells, or PBMCs supplied cDNA or gDNA.

As handled by the study authors: How many nucleated cells were present was estimated from reference gene primer amplification. The assay was immunoSEQ multiplex PCR, and TCRdb's table has in-frame clones only and misses some. The V and J calls and clone size are taken from that table; D and trimming were inferred from the DNA. The table has some 130,000 clones, 84% seen once. Per germline, CDR1 MDHEN and CDR2 SYDVKM. The length of the CDR3 is 15 residues. V was clipped by 7 bases and J by 0 bases; unmatched bases: 6. The TCR sequence derives from a man aged 60 to 69 with acute or convalescent COVID-19. The V call is TRBV28, the J call TRBJ1-5; TRBD1 matches 7 bases. Sequenced material: peripheral blood. CDR3: CASTGQANSNQPQHF. In nucleotides, the CDR3 is TGTGCCAGCACAGGACAGGCCAATAGCAATCAGCCCCAGCATTTT.